A single sample gave rise to the 10 T cell receptor beta chains below, sequenced in a study of shared clonotypes between healthy human individuals. It was CD45RO-negative cells, positively selected for CCR7, that made up naive CD8 cells, with terminally differentiated effector memory CD45RA+ cells excluded. TCRdb's copy holds only in-frame clones and misses some; the assay was immunoSEQ multiplex PCR. Altogether some 2.1 million clones are present, around 93% being singletons, with the ten largest covering around 1.7%. Input material: naive CD8+ T cells from PBMCs. The source of these receptors is a man younger than 35 in good health. Some clones in this sample may be carry-over from other donors' samples.

The chain has TRBV28 and TRBJ2-2; 8 bases match TRBD1. Germline CDR1 and CDR2: MDHEN and SYDVKM. After removal of 7 bases from V and 6 bases from J, the junction contained 7 bases not matched to a gene. The CDR3 has 14 residues. CDR3: CASTLGQGPGELFF. The DNA for the CDR3 is TGTGCCAGCACCCTTGGACAGGGCCCCGGGGAGCTGTTTTTT.

This clone was recorded many times. The V gene is TRBV29-1, the J gene TRBJ2-7; 11 nucleotides line up with TRBD1. Per the germline V gene, CDR1 is SQVTM and CDR2 is ANQGSEA. The V and J ends lost 4 bases and 2 bases, in that order; junction bases with no gene match: 4. The CDR3 has 14 amino acids. The CDR3 DNA sequence: TGCAGCGTTGTCGGGACAGGGGGAGCCTACGAGCAGTACTTC. This codes for CSVVGTGGAYEQYF.

J is TRBJ2-2 and V is TRBV27, with no clear D. The germline V gene has CDR1 MNHEY and CDR2 SMNVEV (reference sequence). This CDR3 region has 18 residues. V lost 3 bases and J lost 0, with 17 bases in between. In nucleotides, the CDR3 is TGTGCCAGCAGTTTGCTTTTGAAGAGGTCCGCGAACACCGGGGAGCTGTTTTTT. Residues: CASSLLLKRSANTGELFF.

The chain employs TRBV9 and TRBJ2-3; 12 bases are a match to TRBD2. CDR1 and CDR2 from the germline V gene are SGDLS and YYNGEE. This CDR3 has 17 amino acids. With V trimmed by 3 bases and J by 0 bases, 5 bases remained unmatched. CDR3 sequence: CASSDRLAGASTDTQYF. CDR3 coding DNA: TGTGCCAGCAGCGACCGACTAGCGGGAGCGAGCACAGATACGCAGTATTTT. Drawing the rest from reference TRBV9 and TRBJ2-3, the complete variable domain is DSGVTQTPKHLITATGQRVTLRCSPRSGDLSVYWYQQSLDQGLQFLIQYYNGEERAKGNILERFSAQQFPDLHSELNLSSLELGDSALYFCASSDRLAGASTDTQYFGPGTRLTVL.

In this sample, this clone turned up a few times. This chain connects TRBV4-1 to TRBJ1-1; D is uncertain. V lost 3 bases to trimming and J lost 1 base, with 6 bases between them. CDR3 size: 13 residues. Germline V gives CDR1 MGHRA, CDR2 YSYEKL. In DNA, the CDR3 is TGCGCCAGCAGCCACACTTCGAACACTGAAGCTTTCTTT. The encoded protein is CASSHTSNTEAFF.

V and J are TRBV9 and TRBJ2-5, with D possibly being TRBD2 (6 bases). V was shortened by 3 bases and J by 3 bases, with 12 bases between the two germline ends. The CDR3 spans 14 residues. The V gene's germline CDR1 is SGDLS and CDR2 YYNGEE. The CDR3 nucleotides are TGTGCCAGCAGCGACCGGGGGTGGGAAGAGACCCAGTACTTC. As protein: CASSDRGWEETQYF.

The chain carries TRBV28 and TRBJ2-7; tentative D call: TRBD1 (6 bases). The CDR3 spans 15 residues. Trimming took off 5 bases at V and 0 bases at J, with 14 bases between the two ends. Germline CDR1 reads MDHEN; CDR2 reads SYDVKM. CDR3 bases: TGTGCCAGCAGTGCTAGGGGGAAATACTCCTACGAGCAGTACTTC. This encodes CASSARGKYSYEQYF.

This clone was observed a single time. The rearrangement joins TRBV29-1 to TRBJ1-1; D not resolved. With 4 bases removed from V and 1 base from J, the gap between germline ends came to 13 bases. Per the germline V gene, CDR1 is SQVTM and CDR2 is ANQGSEA. The CDR3 contains 14 residues. The CDR3: CSVVGLQRNTEAFF. CDR3 DNA sequence: TGCAGCGTTGTGGGTTTACAGCGGAACACTGAAGCTTTCTTT.

The rearrangement uses TRBV30 and TRBJ1-2; D is unresolved. Germline loops: CDR1 GTSNPN, CDR2 SVGIG (reference sequence). The ends were cut back, 2 bases at V and 5 bases at J, with 9 bases in the middle. The CDR3 is 12 amino acids. CDR3 coding DNA: TGTGCCTGGAGTACCCGTCGATATGGCTACACCTTC. Translated, it gives CAWSTRRYGYTF.

V is TRBV5-1 and J is TRBJ2-7; 8 nucleotides match TRBD2. This CDR3 spans 14 amino acids. Unmatched junction bases numbered 5, after V lost 4 bases and J lost 2 bases. Germline values: CDR1 SGHRS, CDR2 YFSETQ. CDR3 amino acids: CASSTAGGTYEQYF. The CDR3 DNA is TGCGCCAGCAGCACCGCGGGGGGAACCTACGAGCAGTACTTC.